This TCR beta chain stems from a study of blood T cell repertoires in COVID-19. Turning to the study itself: The origin of the acute and convalescent COVID-19 samples was the United States, Italy and Spain.

Here immunoSEQ multiplex PCR was the method, and the copy in TCRdb shows in-frame clones only, minus some. The sample shows about 200,000 clones, roughly 84% of them seen only once. The CDR3 totals 15 residues. V shed 5 bases, J shed 4 bases, and the junction held 9 bases outside the gene matches. CDR1 and CDR2 from the germline V gene are SGHTA and FQGNSA. Cohorts were based on clinical histories the participants reported. The sequencing input was PBMCs or T cells enriched from blood (not recorded which). This receptor was taken from a woman in her thirties who had been exposed to COVID-19. This chain connects TRBV7-2 to TRBJ1-2; 8 nucleotides agree with TRBD1. The CDR3 protein is CASSKQTGESYGYTF. DNA for the CDR3: TGTGCCAGCAGCAAACAGACAGGGGAGAGCTATGGCTACACCTTC.